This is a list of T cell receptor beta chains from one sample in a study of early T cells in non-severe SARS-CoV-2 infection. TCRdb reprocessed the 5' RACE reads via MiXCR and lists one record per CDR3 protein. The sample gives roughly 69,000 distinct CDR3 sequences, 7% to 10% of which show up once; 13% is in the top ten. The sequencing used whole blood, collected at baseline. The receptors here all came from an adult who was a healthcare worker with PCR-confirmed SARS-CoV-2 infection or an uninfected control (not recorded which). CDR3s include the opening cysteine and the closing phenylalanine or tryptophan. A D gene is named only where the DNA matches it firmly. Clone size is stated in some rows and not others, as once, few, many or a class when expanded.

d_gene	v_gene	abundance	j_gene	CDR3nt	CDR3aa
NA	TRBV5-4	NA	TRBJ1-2	TGTGCCAGCAGCCATGACAGACCACTTAACTATGGCTACACCTTC	CASSHDRPLNYGYTF
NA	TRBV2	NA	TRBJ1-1	TGTGCCAGCAGTGAAGTCAGCCAGAGCACTGAAGCTTTCTTT	CASSEVSQSTEAFF
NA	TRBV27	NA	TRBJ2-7	TGTGCCAGCAGCCGAAGGGGGTCTTTTAGCTCCTACGAGCAGTACTTC	CASSRRGSFSSYEQYF
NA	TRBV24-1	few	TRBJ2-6	TGTGCCACCAGTCACCGGGTCTCTGGGGCCAACGTCCTGACTTTC	CATSHRVSGANVLTF
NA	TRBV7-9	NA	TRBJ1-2	TGTGCCAGCGGTGAATCAGGGTTAGGCTATGGCTACACCTTC	CASGESGLGYGYTF
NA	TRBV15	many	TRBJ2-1	TGTGCCACCAGCAGAGGGGCCTTAGAGGATGAGCAGTTCTTC	CATSRGALEDEQFF
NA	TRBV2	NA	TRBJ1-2	TGTGCCAGCAGCTTTCCTACAGGACAGAACTATGGCTACACCTTC	CASSFPTGQNYGYTF
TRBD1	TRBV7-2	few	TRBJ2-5	TGTGCCAGCAGCCCCGCCCGGGGACAGCGGGAGACCCAGTACTTC	CASSPARGQRETQYF
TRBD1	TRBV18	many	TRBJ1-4	TGTGCCAGCTCACGAGGACAGGGGGCAACTAATGAAAAACTGTTTTTT	CASSRGQGATNEKLFF
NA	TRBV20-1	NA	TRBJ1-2	TGCAGTGCTAGAGATCAGGATATCCATGGCTACACCTTC	CSARDQDIHGYTF
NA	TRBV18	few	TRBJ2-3	TGTGCCAGCTCAGTTAACGGGGACCGCACAGATACGCAGTATTTT	CASSVNGDRTDTQYF
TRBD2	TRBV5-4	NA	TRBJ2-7	TGTGCCAGCAGGATTACGGGACTAGCGGGAGGGCGTAGCTCCTACGAGCAGTACTTC	CASRITGLAGGRSSYEQYF
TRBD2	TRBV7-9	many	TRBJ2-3	TGTGCCAGCAGACTAGCGGGCACAGATACGCAGTATTTT	CASRLAGTDTQYF
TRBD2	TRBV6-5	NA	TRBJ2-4	TGTGCCAGCAGTTACGCTAGCGGGAGGGACAAAAACATTCAGTACTTC	CASSYASGRDKNIQYF
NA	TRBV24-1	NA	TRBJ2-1	TGTGCCACCAGTGATCCCGTAGGGGGTTACAATGAGCAGTTCTTC	CATSDPVGGYNEQFF
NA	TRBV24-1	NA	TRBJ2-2	TGTGCCACCAGTGATTCGGGACTCGCCGGGGAGCTGTTTTTT	CATSDSGLAGELFF
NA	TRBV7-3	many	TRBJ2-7	TGTGCCAGCAGCCGACTTCAGGGTTACGAGCAGTACTTC	CASSRLQGYEQYF
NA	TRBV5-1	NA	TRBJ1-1	TGCGCCAGCAGCTTGGCGGGGATGAACGCTGAAGCTTTCTTT	CASSLAGMNAEAFF
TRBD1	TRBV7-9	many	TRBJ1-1	TGTGCCAGCAGCCTCCAGGGGGGCACTGAAGCTTTCTTT	CASSLQGGTEAFF
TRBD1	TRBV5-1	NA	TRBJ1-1	TGCGCCAGCAGCGTGGGACAGGTAGACGCTGAAGCTTTCTTT	CASSVGQVDAEAFF
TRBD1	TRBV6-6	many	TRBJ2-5	TGTGCCAGCAGCAACAGGGGAGAGACCCAGTACTTC	CASSNRGETQYF
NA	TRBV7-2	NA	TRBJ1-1	TGTGCCAGCAGCTTAGGCTTGCGGGACGGTGGGACTGAAGTTTTCTTT	CASSLGLRDGGTEVFF
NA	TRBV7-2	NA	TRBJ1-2	TGTGCCAGCAGCCTCCGAGGGGGGCCAGCTAACTATGGCTACACCTTC	CASSLRGGPANYGYTF
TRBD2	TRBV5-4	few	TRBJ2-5	TGTGCCAGCAGCTCGTCGGTAGCGGGAGGGCCGGAAGAGACCCAGTACTTC	CASSSSVAGGPEETQYF
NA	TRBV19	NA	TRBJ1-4	TGTGCCAGTAGTATTTGGACAGCGGGTGCAACTAATGAAAAACTGTTTTTT	CASSIWTAGATNEKLFF
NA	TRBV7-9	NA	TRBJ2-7	TGTGCCAGCAGCTCACCGCGCTCCTACGAGCAGTACTTC	CASSSPRSYEQYF
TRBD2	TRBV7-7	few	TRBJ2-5	TGTGCTAGCAGCTTAGCTAGCGGGAGAGGGGAGACCCAGTACTTC	CASSLASGRGETQYF
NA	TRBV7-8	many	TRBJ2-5	TGTGCCAGCAGCTTATTTGAGCGACAAGAGACCCAGTACTTC	CASSLFERQETQYF
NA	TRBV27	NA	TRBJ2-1	TGTGCCAGCAGCCTTAGCTTAGGGGATGAGCAGTTCTTC	CASSLSLGDEQFF
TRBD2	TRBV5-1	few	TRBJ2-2	TGCGCCAGCAGCTTGGGAGCGGGAGCGTCGGTCACCGGGGAGCTGTTTTTT	CASSLGAGASVTGELFF
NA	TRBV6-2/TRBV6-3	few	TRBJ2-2	TGTGCCAGCAGTTACGTTCGAGCGCCGAACACCGGGGAGCTGTTTTTT	CASSYVRAPNTGELFF
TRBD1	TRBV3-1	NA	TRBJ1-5	TGTGCCAGCAGCCAAGGACAGGGGGATCAGCCCCAGCATTTT	CASSQGQGDQPQHF
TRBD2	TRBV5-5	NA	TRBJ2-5	TGTGCCAGCAGCCCCTTCGGGACTAGCGGGAGGGCCGGAGAGACCCAGTACTTC	CASSPFGTSGRAGETQYF
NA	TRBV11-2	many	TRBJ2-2	TGTGCCAGCAGCCTGACGGCCGGGGAGCTGTTTTTT	CASSLTAGELFF
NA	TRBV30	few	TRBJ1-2	TGTGCCTGGATGTCCAGACCCAACTATGGCTACACCTTC	CAWMSRPNYGYTF
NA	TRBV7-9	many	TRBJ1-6	TGTGCCAGCCGGGGTGGAGGGAACTCACCCCTCCACTTT	CASRGGGNSPLHF
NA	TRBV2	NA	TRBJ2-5	TGTGCCAGCAGTTATTATGGGGAGACCCAGTACTTC	CASSYYGETQYF